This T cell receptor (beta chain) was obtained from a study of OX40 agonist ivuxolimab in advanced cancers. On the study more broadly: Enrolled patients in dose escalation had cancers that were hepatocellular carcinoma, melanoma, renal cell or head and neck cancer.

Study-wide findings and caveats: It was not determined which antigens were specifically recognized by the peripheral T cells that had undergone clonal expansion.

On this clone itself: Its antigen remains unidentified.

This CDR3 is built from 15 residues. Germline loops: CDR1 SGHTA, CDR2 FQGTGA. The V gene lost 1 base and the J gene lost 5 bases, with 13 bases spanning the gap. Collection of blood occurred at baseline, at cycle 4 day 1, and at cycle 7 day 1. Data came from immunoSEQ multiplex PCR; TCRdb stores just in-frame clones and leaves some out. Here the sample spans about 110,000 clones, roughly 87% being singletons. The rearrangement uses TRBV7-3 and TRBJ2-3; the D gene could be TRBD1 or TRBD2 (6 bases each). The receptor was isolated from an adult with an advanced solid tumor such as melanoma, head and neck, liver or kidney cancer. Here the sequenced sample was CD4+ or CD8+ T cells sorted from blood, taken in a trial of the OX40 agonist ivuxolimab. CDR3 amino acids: CASSLNGGRGDTQYF. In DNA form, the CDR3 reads TGTGCCAGCAGCTTAAATGGGGGGCGCGGAGATACGCAGTATTTT.